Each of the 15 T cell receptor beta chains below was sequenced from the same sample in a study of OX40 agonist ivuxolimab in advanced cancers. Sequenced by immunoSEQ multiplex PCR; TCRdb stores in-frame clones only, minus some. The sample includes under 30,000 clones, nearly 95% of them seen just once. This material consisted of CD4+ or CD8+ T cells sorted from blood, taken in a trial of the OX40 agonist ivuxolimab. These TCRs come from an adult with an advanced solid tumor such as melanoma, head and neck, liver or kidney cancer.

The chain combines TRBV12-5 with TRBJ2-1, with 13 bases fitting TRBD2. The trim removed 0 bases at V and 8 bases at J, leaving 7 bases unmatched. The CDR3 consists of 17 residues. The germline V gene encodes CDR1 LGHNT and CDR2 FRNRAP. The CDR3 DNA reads TGTGCTAGTGGTTTGGTACAGGGACTAGCGGGGTGGGATGAGCAGTTCTTC. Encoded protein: CASGLVQGLAGWDEQFF.

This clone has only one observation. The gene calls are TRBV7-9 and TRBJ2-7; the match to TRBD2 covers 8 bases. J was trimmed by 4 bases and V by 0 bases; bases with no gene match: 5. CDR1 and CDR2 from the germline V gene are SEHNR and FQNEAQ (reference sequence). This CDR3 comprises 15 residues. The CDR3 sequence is CASSLAQRERYEQYF. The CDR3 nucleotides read TGTGCCAGCAGCTTAGCGCAGCGGGAGCGATACGAGCAGTACTTC.

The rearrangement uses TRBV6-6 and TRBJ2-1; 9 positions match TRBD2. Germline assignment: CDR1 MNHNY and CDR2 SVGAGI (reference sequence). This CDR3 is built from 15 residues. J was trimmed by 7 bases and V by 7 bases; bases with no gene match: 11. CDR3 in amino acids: CASIPIVAGDNEQFF. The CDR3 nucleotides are TGTGCCAGCATCCCAATTGTAGCGGGAGATAATGAGCAGTTCTTC.

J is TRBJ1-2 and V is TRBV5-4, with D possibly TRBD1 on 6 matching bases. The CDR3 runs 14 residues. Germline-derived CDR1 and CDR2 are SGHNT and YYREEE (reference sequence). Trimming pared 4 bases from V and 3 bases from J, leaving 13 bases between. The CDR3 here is CASSIQGSDYGYTF. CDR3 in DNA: TGTGCCAGCAGCATACAGGGAAGTGACTATGGCTACACCTTC.

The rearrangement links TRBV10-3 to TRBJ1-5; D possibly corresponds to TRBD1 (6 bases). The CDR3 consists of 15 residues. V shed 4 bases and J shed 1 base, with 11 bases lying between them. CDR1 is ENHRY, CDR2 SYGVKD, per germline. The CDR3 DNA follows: TGTGCCATCAGTGTTACAGGGTTGAGCAATCAGCCCCAGCATTTT. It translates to CAISVTGLSNQPQHF.

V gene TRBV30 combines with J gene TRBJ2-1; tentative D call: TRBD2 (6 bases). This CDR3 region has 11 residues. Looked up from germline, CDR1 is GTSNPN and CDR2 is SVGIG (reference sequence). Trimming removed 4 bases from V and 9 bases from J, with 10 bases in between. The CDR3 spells CAWTVGGEQFF. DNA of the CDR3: TGTGCCTGGACCGTGGGGGGTGAGCAGTTCTTC.

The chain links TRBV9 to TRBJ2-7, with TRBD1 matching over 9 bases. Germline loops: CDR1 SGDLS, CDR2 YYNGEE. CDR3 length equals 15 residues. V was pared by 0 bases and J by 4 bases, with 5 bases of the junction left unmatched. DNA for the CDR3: TGTGCCAGCAGCGTAGATGGGACAGGGACGTACGAGCAGTACTTC. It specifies CASSVDGTGTYEQYF.

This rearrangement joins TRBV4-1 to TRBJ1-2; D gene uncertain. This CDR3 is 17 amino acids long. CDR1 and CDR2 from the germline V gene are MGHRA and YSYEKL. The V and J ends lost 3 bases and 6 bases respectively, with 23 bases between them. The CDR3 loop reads CASSHSQSGFDEDGYTF. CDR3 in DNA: TGCGCCAGCAGCCACTCCCAATCGGGTTTTGACGAAGATGGCTACACCTTC.

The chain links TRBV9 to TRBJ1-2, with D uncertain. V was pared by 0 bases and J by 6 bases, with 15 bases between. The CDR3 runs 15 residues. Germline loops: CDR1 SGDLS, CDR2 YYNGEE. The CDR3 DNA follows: TGTGCCAGCAGCGTAGTTTCTTCAAACCCCGATGGCTACACCTTC. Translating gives CASSVVSSNPDGYTF.

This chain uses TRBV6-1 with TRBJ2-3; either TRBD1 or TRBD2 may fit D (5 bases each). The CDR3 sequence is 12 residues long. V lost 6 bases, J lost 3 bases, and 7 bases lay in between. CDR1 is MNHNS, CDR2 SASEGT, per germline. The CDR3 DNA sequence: TGTGCCAGCAGCGGGACGACAGATACGCAGTATTTT. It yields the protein CASSGTTDTQYF.

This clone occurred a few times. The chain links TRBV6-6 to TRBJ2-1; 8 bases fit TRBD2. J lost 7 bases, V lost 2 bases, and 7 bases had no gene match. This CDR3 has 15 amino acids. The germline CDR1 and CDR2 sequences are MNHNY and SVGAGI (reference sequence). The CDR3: CASSYPGGPDNEQFF. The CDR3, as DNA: TGTGCCAGCAGTTACCCGGGAGGGCCAGATAATGAGCAGTTCTTC.

The CDR3 bases are TGCGCCAGCAGTGAGTGGGGGGTTCTAGCGGGAGCCTACAATGAGCAGTTCTTC. Its protein product is CASSEWGVLAGAYNEQFF. The genes are TRBV10-1 and TRBJ2-1, with TRBD2 identical over 10 bases. Germline-derived CDR1 and CDR2 are WNHNN and SYGVQD (reference sequence). Trimming cost V 1 base and J 2 bases; bases outside gene matches: 8. The CDR3 consists of 18 residues.

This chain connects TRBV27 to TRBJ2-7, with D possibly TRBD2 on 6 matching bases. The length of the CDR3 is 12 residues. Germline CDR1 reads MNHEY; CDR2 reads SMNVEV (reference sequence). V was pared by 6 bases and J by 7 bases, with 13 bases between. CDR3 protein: CASRGAGIEQYF. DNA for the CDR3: TGTGCCAGCAGGGGTGCGGGAATAGAGCAGTACTTC.

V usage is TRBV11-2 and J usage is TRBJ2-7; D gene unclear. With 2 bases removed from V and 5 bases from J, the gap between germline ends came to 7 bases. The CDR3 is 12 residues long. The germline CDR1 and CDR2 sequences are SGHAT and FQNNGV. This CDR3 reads CASSLIPNEQYF. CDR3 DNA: TGTGCCAGCAGCTTAATCCCTAACGAGCAGTACTTC.

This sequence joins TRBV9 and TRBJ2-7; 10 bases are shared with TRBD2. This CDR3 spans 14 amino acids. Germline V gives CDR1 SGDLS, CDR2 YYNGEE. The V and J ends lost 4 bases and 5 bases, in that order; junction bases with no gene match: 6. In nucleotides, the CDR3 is TGTGCCAGCAGCACAGCGGGAGGGGGACACGAGCAGTACTTC. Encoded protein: CASSTAGGGHEQYF.